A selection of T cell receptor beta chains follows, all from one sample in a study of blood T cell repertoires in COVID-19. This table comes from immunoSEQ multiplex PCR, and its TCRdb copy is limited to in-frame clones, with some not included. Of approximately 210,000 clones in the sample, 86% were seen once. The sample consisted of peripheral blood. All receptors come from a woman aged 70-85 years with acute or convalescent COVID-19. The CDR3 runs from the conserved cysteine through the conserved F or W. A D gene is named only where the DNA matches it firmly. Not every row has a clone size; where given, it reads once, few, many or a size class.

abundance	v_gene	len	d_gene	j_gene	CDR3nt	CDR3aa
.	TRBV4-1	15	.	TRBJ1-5	TGCGCCAGCAGCCAAGGGGAGAAGCAAAATCAGCCCCAGCATTTT	CASSQGEKQNQPQHF
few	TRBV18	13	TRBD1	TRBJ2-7	TGTGCCAGCTCACCAGGGGGGACAGGCGAGCAGTACTTC	CASSPGGTGEQYF
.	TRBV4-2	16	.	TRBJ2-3	TGTGCCAGCAGCCAAGATGTGAGTAGCGGCACAGATACGCAGTATTTT	CASSQDVSSGTDTQYF
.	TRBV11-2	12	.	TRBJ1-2	TGTGCCAGCAGCTTAGACAGTTATGGCTACACCTTC	CASSLDSYGYTF
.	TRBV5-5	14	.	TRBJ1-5	TGTGCCAGCAGCCTATCTCGGAGCAATCAGCCCCAGCATTTT	CASSLSRSNQPQHF
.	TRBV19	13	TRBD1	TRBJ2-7	TGTGCCAGTAGTGAGACAGGGGTTACGGAGCAGTACTTC	CASSETGVTEQYF
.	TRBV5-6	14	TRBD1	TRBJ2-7	TGTGCCAGCAGCTTGCCAGGGACAGGCTACGAGCAGTACTTC	CASSLPGTGYEQYF
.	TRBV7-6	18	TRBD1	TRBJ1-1	TGTGCCAGCAGCTTAGAGGCGTCAGGGGGGCGCGGGAACACTGAAGCTTTCTTT	CASSLEASGGRGNTEAFF
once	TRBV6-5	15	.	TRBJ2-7	TGTGCCAGCAGTTACAAACTGAGCGGAGCCTACGAGCAGTACTTC	CASSYKLSGAYEQYF
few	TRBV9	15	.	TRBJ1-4	TGTGCCAGCAGCGTAGGGACAGAGTATAATGAAAAACTGTTTTTT	CASSVGTEYNEKLFF
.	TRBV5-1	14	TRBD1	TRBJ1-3	TGCGCCAGCCGGGACAGGCTCTCTGGAAACACCATATATTTT	CASRDRLSGNTIYF
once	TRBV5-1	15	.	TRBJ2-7	TGCGCCAGCAGTTCATTTCCCGGGAGCTCCTACGAGCAGTACTTC	CASSSFPGSSYEQYF
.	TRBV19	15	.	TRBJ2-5	TGTGCCAGTAGCCGTGGGTGGGGCGATCAAGAGACCCAGTACTTC	CASSRGWGDQETQYF
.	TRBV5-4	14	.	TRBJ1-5	TGTGCCAGCAGCTTGCGGGGAAGCAATCAGCCCCAGCATTTT	CASSLRGSNQPQHF
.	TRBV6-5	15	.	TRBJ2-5	TGTGCCAGCAGTTACCCCCCGACGGGCCAAGAGACCCAGTACTTC	CASSYPPTGQETQYF
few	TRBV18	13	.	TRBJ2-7	TGTGCCAGCTCTTCCGATAGTAACCACGAGCAGTACTTC	CASSSDSNHEQYF
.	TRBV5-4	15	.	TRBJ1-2	TGTGCCAGCAGCTTGCCGGTCAGCTCCCTAGGTGGCTACACCTTC	CASSLPVSSLGGYTF
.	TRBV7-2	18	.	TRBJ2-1	TGTGCCAGCAGCCCCTATAAAACCCCATCAGGAATTGGCAATGAGCAGTTCTTC	CASSPYKTPSGIGNEQFF
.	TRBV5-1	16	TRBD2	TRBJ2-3	TGCGCCAGCAGCTTGGTGGCTAGCGGGAACACAGATACGCAGTATTTT	CASSLVASGNTDTQYF
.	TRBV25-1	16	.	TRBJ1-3	TGTGCCAGCAGTGAATACCGGCGGAGCTCTGGAAACACCATATATTTT	CASSEYRRSSGNTIYF
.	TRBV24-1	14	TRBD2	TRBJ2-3	TGTGCCACCACCGCTAGCGGGAGGGCAGATACGCAGTATTTT	CATTASGRADTQYF
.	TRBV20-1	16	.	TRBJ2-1	TGCAGTGCTAGTAGGGACTCCGGGACCAACTACAATGAGCAGTTCTTC	CSASRDSGTNYNEQFF
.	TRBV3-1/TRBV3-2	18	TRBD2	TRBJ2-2	TGTGCCAGCAGCCAGGGCGTTCCCGGGGGGGGGAACACCGGGGAGCTGTTTTTT	CASSQGVPGGGNTGELFF
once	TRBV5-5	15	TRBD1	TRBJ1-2	TGTGCCAGCAGCTTAGGTCAGGGGGTAATGTACGGCTACACCTTC	CASSLGQGVMYGYTF